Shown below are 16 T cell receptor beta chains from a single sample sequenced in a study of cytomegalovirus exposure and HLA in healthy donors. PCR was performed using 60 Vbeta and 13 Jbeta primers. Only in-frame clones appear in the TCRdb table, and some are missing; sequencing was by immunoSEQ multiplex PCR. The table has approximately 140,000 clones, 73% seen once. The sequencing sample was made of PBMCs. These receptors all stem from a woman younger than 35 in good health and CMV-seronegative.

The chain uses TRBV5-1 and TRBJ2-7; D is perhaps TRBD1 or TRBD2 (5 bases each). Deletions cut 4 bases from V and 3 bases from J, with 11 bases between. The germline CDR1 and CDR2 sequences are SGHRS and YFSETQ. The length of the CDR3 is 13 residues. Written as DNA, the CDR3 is TGCGCCAGCAGCCTGAATGGGGGCTACGAGCAGTACGTC. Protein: CASSLNGGYEQYV.

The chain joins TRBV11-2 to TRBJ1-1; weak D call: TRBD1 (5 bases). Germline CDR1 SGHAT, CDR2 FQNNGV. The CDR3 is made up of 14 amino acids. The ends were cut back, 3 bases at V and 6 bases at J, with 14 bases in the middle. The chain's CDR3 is CASSLSMGGAEAFF. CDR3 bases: TGTGCCAGCAGCTTGTCGATGGGAGGGGCTGAAGCTTTCTTT. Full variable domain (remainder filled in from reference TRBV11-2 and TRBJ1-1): EAGVAQSPRYKIIEKRQSVAFWCNPISGHATLYWYQQILGQGPKLLIQFQNNGVVDDSQLPKDRFSAERLKGVDSTLKIQPAKLEDSAVYLCASSLSMGGAEAFFGQGTRLTVV.

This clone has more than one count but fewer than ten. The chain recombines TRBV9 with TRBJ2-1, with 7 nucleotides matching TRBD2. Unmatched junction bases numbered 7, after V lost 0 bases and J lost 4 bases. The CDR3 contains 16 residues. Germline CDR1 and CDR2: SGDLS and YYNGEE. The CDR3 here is CASSVDSGAMYNEQFF. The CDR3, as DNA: TGTGCCAGCAGCGTAGACAGCGGGGCCATGTACAATGAGCAGTTCTTC.

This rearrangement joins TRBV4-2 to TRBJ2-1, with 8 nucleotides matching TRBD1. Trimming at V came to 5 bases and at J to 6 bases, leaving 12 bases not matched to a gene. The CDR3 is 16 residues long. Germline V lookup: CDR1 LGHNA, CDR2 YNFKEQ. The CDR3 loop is CASSSTDRGYGNEQFF. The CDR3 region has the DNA TGTGCCAGCAGCTCCACAGACAGGGGATATGGCAATGAGCAGTTCTTC.

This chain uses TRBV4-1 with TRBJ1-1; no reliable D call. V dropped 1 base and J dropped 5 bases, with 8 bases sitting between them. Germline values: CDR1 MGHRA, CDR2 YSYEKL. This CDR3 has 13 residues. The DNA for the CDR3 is TGCGCCAGCAGCCAAGGAGGGCTAACTGAAGCTTTCTTT. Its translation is CASSQGGLTEAFF.

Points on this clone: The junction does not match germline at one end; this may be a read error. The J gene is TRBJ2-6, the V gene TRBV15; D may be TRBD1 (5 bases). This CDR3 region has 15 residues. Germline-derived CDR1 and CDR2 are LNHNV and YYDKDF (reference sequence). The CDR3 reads CATSSGEAGANGLTF. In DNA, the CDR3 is TGTGCCACCAGCAGTGGCGAGGCTGGGGCCAACGGCCTGACTTTC.

The CDR3 DNA is TGTGCCAGCAGCTTACGTCAGGGGGTCCGGAATTCACCCCTCCACTTT. Translating it yields CASSLRQGVRNSPLHF. The chain uses TRBV7-2 and TRBJ1-6; 7 bases are a match to TRBD1. CDR1 and CDR2 (germline): SGHTA, FQGNSA. This CDR3 region has 16 residues. The J segment lost 7 bases and the V segment lost 2 bases, leaving 8 bases of the junction unmatched.

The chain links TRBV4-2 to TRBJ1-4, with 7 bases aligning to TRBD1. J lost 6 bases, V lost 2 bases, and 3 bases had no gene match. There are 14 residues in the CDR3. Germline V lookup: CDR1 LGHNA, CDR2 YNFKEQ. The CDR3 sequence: CASSQHRGDEKLFF. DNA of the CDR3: TGTGCCAGCAGCCAACACAGGGGTGATGAAAAACTGTTTTTT.

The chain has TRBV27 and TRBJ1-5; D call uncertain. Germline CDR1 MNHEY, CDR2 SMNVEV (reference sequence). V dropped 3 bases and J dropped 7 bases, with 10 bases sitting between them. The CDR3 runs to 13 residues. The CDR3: CASSLVSGQPQHF. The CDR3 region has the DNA TGTGCCAGCAGTTTGGTCTCCGGGCAGCCCCAGCATTTT.

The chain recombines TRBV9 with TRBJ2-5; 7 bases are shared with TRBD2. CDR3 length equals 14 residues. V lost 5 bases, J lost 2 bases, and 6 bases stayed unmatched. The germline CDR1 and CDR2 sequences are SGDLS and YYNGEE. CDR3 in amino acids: CASRETSSQETQYF. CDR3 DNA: TGTGCCAGCAGGGAGACTAGCTCACAAGAGACCCAGTACTTC. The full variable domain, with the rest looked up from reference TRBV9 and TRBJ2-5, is DSGVTQTPKHLITATGQRVTLRCSPRSGDLSVYWYQQSLDQGLQFLIQYYNGEERAKGNILERFSAQQFPDLHSELNLSSLELGDSALYFCASRETSSQETQYFGPGTRLLVL.

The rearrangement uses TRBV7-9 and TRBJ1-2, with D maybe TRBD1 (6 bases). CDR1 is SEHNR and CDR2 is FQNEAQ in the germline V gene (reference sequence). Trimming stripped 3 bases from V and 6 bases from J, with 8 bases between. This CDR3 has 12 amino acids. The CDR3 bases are TGTGCCAGCAGCTTCGGGACAAATGGCTACACCTTC. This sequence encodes CASSFGTNGYTF.

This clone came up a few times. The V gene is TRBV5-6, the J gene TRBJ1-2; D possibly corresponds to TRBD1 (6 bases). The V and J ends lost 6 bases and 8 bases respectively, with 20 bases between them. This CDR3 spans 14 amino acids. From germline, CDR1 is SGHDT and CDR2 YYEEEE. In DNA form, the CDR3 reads TGTGCCAGCAACCCTGAGGGACATCTTTCGGGCTACACCTTC. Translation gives CASNPEGHLSGYTF.

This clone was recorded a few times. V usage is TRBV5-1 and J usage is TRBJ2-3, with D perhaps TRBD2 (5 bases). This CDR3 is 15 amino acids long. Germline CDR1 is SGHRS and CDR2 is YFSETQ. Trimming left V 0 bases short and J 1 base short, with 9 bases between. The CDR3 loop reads CASSLVDSRTDTQYF. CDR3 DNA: TGCGCCAGCAGCTTGGTGGACTCACGCACAGATACGCAGTATTTT.

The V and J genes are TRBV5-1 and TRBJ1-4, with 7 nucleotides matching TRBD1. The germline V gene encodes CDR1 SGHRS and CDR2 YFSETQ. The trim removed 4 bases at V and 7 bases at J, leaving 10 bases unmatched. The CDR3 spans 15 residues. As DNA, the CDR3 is TGCGCCAGCAGCGAGATAGGGGGCGCGGGTGAAAAACTGTTTTTT. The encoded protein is CASSEIGGAGEKLFF.

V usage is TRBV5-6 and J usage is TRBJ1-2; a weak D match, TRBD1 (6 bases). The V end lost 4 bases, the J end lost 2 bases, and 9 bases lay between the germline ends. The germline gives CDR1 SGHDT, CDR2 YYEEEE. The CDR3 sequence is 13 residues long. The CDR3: CASSPGQNYGYTF. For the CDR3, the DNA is TGTGCCAGCAGCCCAGGACAGAACTATGGCTACACCTTC.

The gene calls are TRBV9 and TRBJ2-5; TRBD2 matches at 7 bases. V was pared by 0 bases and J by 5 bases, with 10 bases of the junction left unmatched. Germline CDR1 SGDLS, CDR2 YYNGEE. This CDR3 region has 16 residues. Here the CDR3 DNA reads TGTGCCAGCAGCGTAGCTCCCCTAGCGGCTCTGGAGACCCAGTACTTC. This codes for CASSVAPLAALETQYF.